This T cell receptor beta chain stems from a study of blood T cell repertoires in COVID-19. This clone turned up a few times. Germline V lookup: CDR1 KGHDR, CDR2 SFDVKD. V lost 4 bases to trimming and J lost 2 bases; unmatched junction nucleotides: 8. CDR3 size: 18 residues. Assay: immunoSEQ multiplex PCR; the TCRdb copy retains only in-frame clones and omits some. The table includes approximately 230,000 clones, around 86% detected once. The chain is built from TRBV24-1 and TRBJ2-2; 11 nucleotides align to TRBD2. Sequencing was done on a sample of peripheral blood. The source of this sequence is a man aged 25-45 years who had recovered from COVID-19. The CDR3 loop reads CATSEPLAGGPNTGELFF. CDR3 coding DNA: TGTGCCACCAGTGAGCCTCTAGCGGGGGGACCAAACACCGGGGAGCTGTTTTTT.